These T cell receptor beta chains were read from a single sample in a study of regulatory T cells in long-lasting Graves disease. MiXCR was run by TCRdb on the multiplex PCR reads, yielding one entry per CDR3 protein. The sample holds 530,000 or so distinct CDR3 sequences, roughly 14% seen once. In addition, the sample was reused for a study of T cells in Graves' hyperthyroidism and ophthalmopathy.

The sequences come from peripheral blood mononuclear cells (PBMCs), collected at new diagnosis, from a patient treated with antithyroid drugs. Receptors originate from a man aged 25-40 years with Graves disease. The CDR3 runs from the conserved cysteine through the conserved F or W. The D gene is left open where the match is weak. Expanded clones get a size class; other rows say once, few or many, or leave the size out.

size: -; length: 13; J: TRBJ2-5; V: TRBV6-1; D: -; CDR3: CASSRGMQETQYF; DNA: TGTGCCAGCAGCCGGGGGATGCAAGAGACCCAGTACTTC
size: many; length: 13; J: TRBJ2-2; V: TRBV30; D: -; CDR3: CAWSVEGIGELFF; DNA: TGTGCCTGGAGCGTAGAGGGAATCGGGGAGCTGTTTTTT
size: -; length: 16; J: TRBJ1-1; V: TRBV5-1; D: -; CDR3: CASSLGGVPQNTEAFF; DNA: TGCGCCAGCAGCTTGGGCGGGGTGCCCCAGAACACTGAAGCTTTCTTT
size: few; length: 15; J: TRBJ1-3; V: TRBV30; D: TRBD1; CDR3: CAHQEGQNSGNTIYF; DNA: TGTGCCCACCAGGAGGGACAGAACTCTGGAAACACCATATATTTT
size: -; length: 15; J: TRBJ2-3; V: TRBV3-1; D: -; CDR3: CASNQADLITDTQYF; DNA: TGTGCCAGCAACCAAGCGGACTTAATCACAGATACGCAGTATTTT
size: few; length: 18; J: TRBJ2-1; V: TRBV19; D: TRBD1; CDR3: CASSPLDGGTGVPLEQFF; DNA: TGTGCCAGTAGTCCCCTCGACGGGGGGACAGGGGTTCCCCTTGAGCAGTTCTTC
size: many; length: 14; J: TRBJ2-5; V: TRBV10-3; D: TRBD2; CDR3: CATRGTSGMETQYF; DNA: TGTGCCACCCGTGGGACTAGCGGGATGGAGACCCAGTACTTC
size: -; length: 14; J: TRBJ1-1; V: TRBV19; D: -; CDR3: CASSIEGARPEAFF; DNA: TGTGCCAGTAGTATAGAGGGGGCTCGGCCTGAAGCTTTCTTT
size: many; length: 14; J: TRBJ2-7; V: TRBV12-3/TRBV12-4; D: TRBD2; CDR3: CASSWGGSRYEQYF; DNA: TGTGCCAGCAGTTGGGGCGGGAGTCGGTACGAGCAGTACTTC
size: -; length: 15; J: TRBJ2-7; V: TRBV11-2; D: -; CDR3: CASRKPGRSAYEQYF; DNA: TGTGCCAGCAGGAAACCGGGTCGATCCGCATACGAGCAGTACTTC
size: few; length: 10; J: TRBJ2-2; V: TRBV30; D: TRBD2; CDR3: CALGREELFF; DNA: TGTGCCTTGGGGAGGGAGGAGCTGTTTTTT
size: many; length: 15; J: TRBJ2-1; V: TRBV11-2; D: TRBD2; CDR3: CASSLGAGGANEQFF; DNA: TGTGCCAGCAGCTTAGGCGCGGGAGGGGCCAATGAGCAGTTCTTC
size: many; length: 14; J: TRBJ2-1; V: TRBV2; D: TRBD1; CDR3: CASSEATGYNEQFF; DNA: TGTGCCAGCAGTGAAGCGACAGGGTACAATGAGCAGTTCTTC
size: -; length: 15; J: TRBJ2-7; V: TRBV7-9; D: -; CDR3: CASSAWGAGTQEQYF; DNA: TGTGCCAGCAGCGCCTGGGGGGCAGGGACCCAAGAGCAGTACTTC
size: many; length: 15; J: TRBJ1-5; V: TRBV18; D: -; CDR3: CASSPSGGGNQPQHF; DNA: TGTGCCAGCTCACCAAGTGGGGGCGGGAATCAGCCCCAGCATTTT
size: many; length: 14; J: TRBJ2-1; V: TRBV11-2; D: TRBD1; CDR3: CASSLWPGGNEQFF; DNA: TGTGCCAGCAGCTTATGGCCAGGGGGCAATGAGCAGTTCTTC
size: -; length: 14; J: TRBJ1-6; V: TRBV18; D: -; CDR3: CASSPGIYNSPLHF; DNA: TGTGCCAGCTCACCGGGGATTTATAATTCACCCCTCCACTTT
size: many; length: 11; J: TRBJ2-5; V: TRBV29-1; D: -; CDR3: CSGWREETQYF; DNA: TGCAGCGGCTGGAGGGAGGAGACCCAGTACTTC
size: -; length: 18; J: TRBJ1-2; V: TRBV7-3; D: -; CDR3: CASSLTVSDWGSSNGYTF; DNA: TGTGCCAGCAGCTTGACTGTGAGCGACTGGGGATCTTCTAATGGCTACACCTTC
size: few; length: 13; J: TRBJ1-2; V: TRBV9; D: -; CDR3: CASSAFMGNGYTF; DNA: TGTGCCAGCAGCGCCTTTATGGGGAATGGCTACACCTTC
size: many; length: 16; J: TRBJ2-3; V: TRBV7-9; D: TRBD2; CDR3: CASSVLTSGRRDTQYF; DNA: TGTGCCAGCAGCGTTCTGACTAGCGGGAGGAGGGATACGCAGTATTTT
size: -; length: 13; J: TRBJ2-5; V: TRBV29-1; D: TRBD1; CDR3: CSVKTGKEETQYF; DNA: TGCAGCGTTAAGACAGGGAAGGAAGAGACCCAGTACTTC
size: -; length: 12; J: TRBJ2-1; V: TRBV30; D: -; CDR3: CAWRGGANEQFF; DNA: TGTGCCTGGAGAGGGGGGGCGAATGAGCAGTTCTTC
size: many; length: 17; J: TRBJ1-1; V: TRBV5-1; D: -; CDR3: CASSLWRGEKLNTEAFF; DNA: TGCGCCAGCAGCTTGTGGCGCGGGGAGAAGTTGAACACTGAAGCTTTCTTT
size: -; length: 16; J: TRBJ1-4; V: TRBV18; D: -; CDR3: CASSPVGGASYEKLFF; DNA: TGTGCCAGCTCACCGGTCGGCGGGGCGTCTTATGAAAAACTGTTTTTT
size: many; length: 12; J: TRBJ1-1; V: TRBV11-1; D: -; CDR3: CASSDLGGAGFF; DNA: TGTGCCAGCAGCGACCTAGGTGGGGCTGGTTTCTTT
size: few; length: 15; J: TRBJ1-6; V: TRBV4-1; D: TRBD1; CDR3: CASSQATGFDSPLHF; DNA: TGCGCCAGCAGCCAAGCGACAGGGTTCGATTCACCCCTCCACTTT
size: -; length: 15; J: TRBJ2-3; V: TRBV19; D: -; CDR3: CASRGATHSTDTQYF; DNA: TGTGCCAGTAGAGGGGCGACCCACAGCACAGATACGCAGTATTTT
size: many; length: 14; J: TRBJ2-7; V: TRBV20-1; D: -; CDR3: CSASPGTLGYEQYF; DNA: TGCAGTGCTAGCCCCGGGACATTAGGCTACGAGCAGTACTTC
size: few; length: 12; J: TRBJ2-7; V: TRBV29-1; D: -; CDR3: CSGGDRYYEQYF; DNA: TGCAGCGGTGGGGACCGCTACTACGAGCAGTACTTC
size: few; length: 15; J: TRBJ2-1; V: TRBV7-9; D: -; CDR3: CASSLGIGGEGEQFF; DNA: TGTGCCAGCAGCTTAGGGATTGGGGGAGAGGGCGAGCAGTTCTTC
size: -; length: 12; J: TRBJ1-2; V: TRBV30; D: -; CDR3: CAWSPWGLGYTF; DNA: TGTGCCTGGAGTCCCTGGGGCCTAGGCTACACCTTC
size: many; length: 16; J: TRBJ1-2; V: TRBV27; D: TRBD1; CDR3: CASSPAGTGMLYGYTF; DNA: TGTGCCAGCTCTCCCGCCGGGACAGGGATGCTCTATGGCTACACCTTC
size: many; length: 15; J: TRBJ2-7; V: TRBV28; D: TRBD2; CDR3: CASSLVGRPSREQYF; DNA: TGTGCCAGCAGTTTAGTCGGGAGGCCCTCCCGCGAGCAGTACTTC
size: -; length: 15; J: TRBJ2-5; V: TRBV6-2/TRBV6-3; D: TRBD2; CDR3: CASSLAGGSQETQYF; DNA: TGTGCCAGCAGTTTAGCGGGCGGATCGCAAGAGACCCAGTACTTC
size: -; length: 14; J: TRBJ1-3; V: TRBV20-1; D: -; CDR3: CSARGPSSGNTIYF; DNA: TGCAGTGCTAGAGGTCCTTCCTCTGGAAACACCATATATTTT
size: -; length: 14; J: TRBJ2-1; V: TRBV5-5; D: -; CDR3: CASSVRAQLNEQFF; DNA: TGTGCCAGCAGCGTGAGGGCACAACTCAATGAGCAGTTCTTC
size: -; length: 16; J: TRBJ1-2; V: TRBV7-8; D: -; CDR3: CASSFPSKGGDYGYTF; DNA: TGTGCCAGCAGCTTCCCATCAAAGGGTGGTGACTATGGCTACACCTTC
size: many; length: 13; J: TRBJ2-7; V: TRBV12-3/TRBV12-4; D: -; CDR3: CASSFPQANEQYF; DNA: TGTGCCAGCAGTTTCCCACAAGCCAACGAGCAGTACTTC
size: many; length: 15; J: TRBJ2-5; V: TRBV20-1; D: -; CDR3: CSARAALRAQETQYF; DNA: TGCAGTGCTAGAGCGGCCCTGAGGGCTCAAGAGACCCAGTACTTC
size: many; length: 13; J: TRBJ2-3; V: TRBV12-3/TRBV12-4; D: TRBD2; CDR3: CASSLREMDTQYF; DNA: TGTGCCAGCAGTTTGCGGGAGATGGATACGCAGTATTTT
size: -; length: 15; J: TRBJ2-7; V: TRBV7-2; D: TRBD2; CDR3: CASSLRFPSGNEQYF; DNA: TGTGCCAGCAGCTTAAGGTTCCCTAGCGGGAATGAGCAGTACTTC
size: many; length: 13; J: TRBJ2-3; V: TRBV5-1; D: -; CDR3: CASSQASTDTQYF; DNA: TGCGCCAGCAGCCAAGCTAGCACAGATACGCAGTATTTT
size: few; length: 16; J: TRBJ2-6; V: TRBV19; D: -; CDR3: CASSTVGQAGANVLTF; DNA: TGTGCCAGTAGTACGGTGGGGCAGGCTGGGGCCAACGTCCTGACTTTC
size: many; length: 15; J: TRBJ2-7; V: TRBV5-1; D: TRBD2; CDR3: CASRFSGGISYEQYF; DNA: TGCGCCAGCAGATTTAGCGGGGGGATCTCCTACGAGCAGTACTTC
size: many; length: 15; J: TRBJ1-2; V: TRBV6-5; D: -; CDR3: CASSYSGTGLMGYTF; DNA: TGTGCCAGCAGTTACTCGGGGACCGGGCTAATGGGCTACACCTTC
size: many; length: 16; J: TRBJ1-2; V: TRBV12-3/TRBV12-4; D: -; CDR3: CASSPRGGQGGYGYTF; DNA: TGTGCCAGCAGCCCCCGGGGGGGACAAGGGGGATATGGCTACACCTTC
size: many; length: 16; J: TRBJ1-1; V: TRBV18; D: -; CDR3: CASSPTTGIMNTEAFF; DNA: TGTGCCAGCTCACCAACCACTGGGATCATGAACACTGAAGCTTTCTTT
size: many; length: 15; J: TRBJ2-3; V: TRBV11-1; D: TRBD1; CDR3: CASSSRTGGADTQYF; DNA: TGTGCCAGCAGCTCTCGGACAGGGGGTGCAGATACGCAGTATTTT
size: many; length: 17; J: TRBJ2-7; V: TRBV6-5; D: TRBD2; CDR3: CASSYGGLAGSSYEQYF; DNA: TGTGCCAGCAGTTACGGGGGACTAGCGGGTAGCTCCTACGAGCAGTACTTC
size: few; length: 17; J: TRBJ2-1; V: TRBV30; D: TRBD1; CDR3: CAWNGDRTGGGNNEQFF; DNA: TGTGCCTGGAACGGGGACCGGACAGGGGGCGGAAACAATGAGCAGTTCTTC
size: many; length: 15; J: TRBJ2-7; V: TRBV2; D: -; CDR3: CASSVGGVGSYEQYF; DNA: TGTGCCAGCAGTGTTGGGGGAGTGGGGTCCTACGAGCAGTACTTC
size: -; length: 18; J: TRBJ2-2; V: TRBV5-1; D: TRBD2; CDR3: CASSLPGLAGAGTGELFF; DNA: TGCGCCAGCAGCTTACCGGGACTAGCGGGAGCAGGCACCGGGGAGCTGTTTTTT
size: many; length: 15; J: TRBJ2-5; V: TRBV9; D: -; CDR3: CASSVEVGDSETQYF; DNA: TGTGCCAGCAGCGTAGAGGTGGGGGATTCGGAGACCCAGTACTTC
size: few; length: 12; J: TRBJ2-7; V: TRBV30; D: -; CDR3: CAWSVDSYEQYF; DNA: TGTGCCTGGAGTGTAGACAGCTACGAGCAGTACTTC
size: many; length: 14; J: TRBJ2-7; V: TRBV6-1; D: TRBD2; CDR3: CASSALAATYEQYF; DNA: TGTGCCAGCAGTGCACTAGCGGCAACCTACGAGCAGTACTTC
size: many; length: 16; J: TRBJ2-7; V: TRBV11-2; D: TRBD2; CDR3: CASSLGRRGSAHEQYF; DNA: TGTGCCAGCAGCTTAGGGCGTCGCGGGAGTGCCCACGAGCAGTACTTC
size: -; length: 13; J: TRBJ2-7; V: TRBV6-6; D: -; CDR3: CASSYSGWREQYF; DNA: TGTGCCAGCAGTTACTCGGGCTGGAGAGAGCAGTACTTC
size: many; length: 16; J: TRBJ1-3; V: TRBV9; D: -; CDR3: CASSDNRDGTGNTIYF; DNA: TGTGCCAGCAGCGACAACAGGGATGGTACTGGAAACACCATATATTTT
size: many; length: 14; J: TRBJ2-4; V: TRBV30; D: -; CDR3: CAWSVESGRNIQYF; DNA: TGTGCCTGGAGTGTAGAATCGGGGCGGAACATTCAGTACTTC